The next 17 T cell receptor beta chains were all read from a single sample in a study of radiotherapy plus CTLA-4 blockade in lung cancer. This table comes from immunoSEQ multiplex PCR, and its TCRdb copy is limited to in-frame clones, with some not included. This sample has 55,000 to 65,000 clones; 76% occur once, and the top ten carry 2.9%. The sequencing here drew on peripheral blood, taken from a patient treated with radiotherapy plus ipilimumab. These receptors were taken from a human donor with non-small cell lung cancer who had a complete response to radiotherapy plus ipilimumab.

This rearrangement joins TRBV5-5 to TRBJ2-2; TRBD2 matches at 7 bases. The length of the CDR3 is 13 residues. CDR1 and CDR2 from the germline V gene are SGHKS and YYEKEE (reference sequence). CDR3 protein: CASRGLLTGELFF. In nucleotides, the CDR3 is TGTGCTAGTAGGGGACTACTCACCGGGGAGCTGTTTTTT.

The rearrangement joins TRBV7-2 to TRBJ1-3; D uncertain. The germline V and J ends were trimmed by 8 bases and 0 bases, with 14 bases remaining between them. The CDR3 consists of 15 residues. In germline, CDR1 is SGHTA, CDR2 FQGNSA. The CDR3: CASAAGWNSGNTIYF. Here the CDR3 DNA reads TGTGCCAGCGCGGCGGGATGGAACTCTGGAAACACCATATATTTT.

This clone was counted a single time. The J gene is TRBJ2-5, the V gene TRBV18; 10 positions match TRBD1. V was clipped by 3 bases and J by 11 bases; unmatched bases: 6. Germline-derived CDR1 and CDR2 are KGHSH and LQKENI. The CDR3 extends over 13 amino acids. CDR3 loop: CASSPSGQGEQYF. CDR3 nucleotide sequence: TGTGCCAGCTCACCTTCCGGACAGGGGGAGCAGTACTTC.

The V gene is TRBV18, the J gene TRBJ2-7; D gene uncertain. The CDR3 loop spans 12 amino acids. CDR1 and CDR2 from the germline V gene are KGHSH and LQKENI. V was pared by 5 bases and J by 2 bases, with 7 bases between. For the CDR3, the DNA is TGTGCCAGCTCAACGCAGACCTACGAGCAGTACTTC. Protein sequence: CASSTQTYEQYF. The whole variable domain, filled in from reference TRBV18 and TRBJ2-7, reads NAGVMQNPRHLVRRRGQEARLRCSPMKGHSHVYWYRQLPEEGLKFMVYLQKENIIDESGMPKERFSAEFPKEGPSILRIQQVVRGDSAAYFCASSTQTYEQYFGPGTRLTVT.

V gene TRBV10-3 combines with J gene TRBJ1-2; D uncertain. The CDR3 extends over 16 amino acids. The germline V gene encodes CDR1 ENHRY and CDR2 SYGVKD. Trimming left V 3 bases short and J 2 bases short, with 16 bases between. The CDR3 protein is CAISDRSNPWNYGYTF. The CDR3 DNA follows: TGTGCCATCAGTGATCGGAGTAATCCCTGGAACTATGGCTACACCTTC.

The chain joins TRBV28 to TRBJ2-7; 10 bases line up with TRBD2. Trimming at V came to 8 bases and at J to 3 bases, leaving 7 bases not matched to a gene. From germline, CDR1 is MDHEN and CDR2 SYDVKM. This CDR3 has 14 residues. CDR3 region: CASRSGGSFYEQYF. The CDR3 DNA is TGTGCCAGCCGTAGCGGGGGGAGCTTCTACGAGCAGTACTTC.

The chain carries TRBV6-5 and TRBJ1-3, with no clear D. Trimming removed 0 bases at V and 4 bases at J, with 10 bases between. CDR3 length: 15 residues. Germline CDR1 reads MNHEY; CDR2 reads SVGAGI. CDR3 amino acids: CASSYSRDRGNTIYF. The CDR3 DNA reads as TGTGCCAGCAGTTACTCGAGGGATCGGGGAAACACCATATATTTT.

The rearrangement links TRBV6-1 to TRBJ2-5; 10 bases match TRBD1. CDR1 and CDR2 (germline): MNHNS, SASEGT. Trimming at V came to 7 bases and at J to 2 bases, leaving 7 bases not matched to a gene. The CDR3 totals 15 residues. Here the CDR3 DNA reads TGTGCCAGCACCCCGACAGGGGGCCGGCAAGAGACCCAGTACTTC. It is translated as CASTPTGGRQETQYF.

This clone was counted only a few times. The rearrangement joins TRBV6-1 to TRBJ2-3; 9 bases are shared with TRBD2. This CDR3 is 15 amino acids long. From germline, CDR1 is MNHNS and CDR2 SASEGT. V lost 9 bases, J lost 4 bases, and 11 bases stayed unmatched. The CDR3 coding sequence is TGTGCCAGTTCACCCCCCGCGGGGGGGGCAGATACGCAGTATTTT. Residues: CASSPPAGGADTQYF.

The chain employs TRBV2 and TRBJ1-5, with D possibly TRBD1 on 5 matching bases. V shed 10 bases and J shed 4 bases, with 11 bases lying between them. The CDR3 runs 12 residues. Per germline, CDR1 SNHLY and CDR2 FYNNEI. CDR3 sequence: CATTRGNQPQHF. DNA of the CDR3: TGTGCCACTACAAGGGGAAATCAGCCCCAGCATTTT.

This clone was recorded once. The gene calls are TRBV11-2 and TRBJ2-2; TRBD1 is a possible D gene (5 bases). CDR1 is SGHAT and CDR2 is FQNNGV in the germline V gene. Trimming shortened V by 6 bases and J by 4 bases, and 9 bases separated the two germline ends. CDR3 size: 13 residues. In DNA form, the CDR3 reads TGTGCCAGCAGGGGGCTTCGCACCGGGGAGCTGTTTTTT. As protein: CASRGLRTGELFF.

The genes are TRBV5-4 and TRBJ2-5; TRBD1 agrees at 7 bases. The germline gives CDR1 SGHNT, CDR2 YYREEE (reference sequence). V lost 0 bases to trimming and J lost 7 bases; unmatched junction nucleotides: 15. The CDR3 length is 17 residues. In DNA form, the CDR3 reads TGTGCCAGCAGCTTGGAGGGGGCAGGGAGTAGGACAGGGACCCAGTACTTC. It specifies CASSLEGAGSRTGTQYF.

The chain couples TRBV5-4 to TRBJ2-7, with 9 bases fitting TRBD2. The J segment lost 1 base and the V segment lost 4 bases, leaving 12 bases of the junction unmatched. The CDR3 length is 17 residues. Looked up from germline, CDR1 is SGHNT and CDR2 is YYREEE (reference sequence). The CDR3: CASSRSGGRGGSYEQYF. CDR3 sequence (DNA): TGTGCCAGCAGCCGCTCAGGGGGGCGGGGGGGATCCTACGAGCAGTACTTC.

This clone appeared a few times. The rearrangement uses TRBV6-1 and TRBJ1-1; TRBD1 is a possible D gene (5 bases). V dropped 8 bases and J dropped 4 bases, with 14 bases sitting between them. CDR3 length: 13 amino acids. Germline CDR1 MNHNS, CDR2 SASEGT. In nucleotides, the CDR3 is TGTGCCAGCGGCTGGGGCCGGGTCACTGAAGCTTTCTTT. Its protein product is CASGWGRVTEAFF.

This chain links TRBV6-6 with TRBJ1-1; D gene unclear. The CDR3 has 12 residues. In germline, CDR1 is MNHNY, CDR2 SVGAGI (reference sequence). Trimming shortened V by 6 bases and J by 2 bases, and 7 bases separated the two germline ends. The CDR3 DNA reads TGTGCCAGCAGCCCCCCAAACACTGAAGCTTTCTTT. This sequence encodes CASSPPNTEAFF.

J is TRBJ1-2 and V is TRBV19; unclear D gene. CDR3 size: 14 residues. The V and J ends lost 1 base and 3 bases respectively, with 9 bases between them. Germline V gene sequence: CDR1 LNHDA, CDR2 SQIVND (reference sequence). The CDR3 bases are TGTGCCAGTAGTATAGGGAGCAGCTACTATGGCTACACCTTC. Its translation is CASSIGSSYYGYTF.

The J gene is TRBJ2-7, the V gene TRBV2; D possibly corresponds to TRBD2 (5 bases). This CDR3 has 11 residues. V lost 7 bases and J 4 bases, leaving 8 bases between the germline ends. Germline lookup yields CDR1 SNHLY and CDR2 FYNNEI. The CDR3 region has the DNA TGTGCCAGCACTCTAGCTTACGAGCAGTACTTC. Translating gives CASTLAYEQYF.